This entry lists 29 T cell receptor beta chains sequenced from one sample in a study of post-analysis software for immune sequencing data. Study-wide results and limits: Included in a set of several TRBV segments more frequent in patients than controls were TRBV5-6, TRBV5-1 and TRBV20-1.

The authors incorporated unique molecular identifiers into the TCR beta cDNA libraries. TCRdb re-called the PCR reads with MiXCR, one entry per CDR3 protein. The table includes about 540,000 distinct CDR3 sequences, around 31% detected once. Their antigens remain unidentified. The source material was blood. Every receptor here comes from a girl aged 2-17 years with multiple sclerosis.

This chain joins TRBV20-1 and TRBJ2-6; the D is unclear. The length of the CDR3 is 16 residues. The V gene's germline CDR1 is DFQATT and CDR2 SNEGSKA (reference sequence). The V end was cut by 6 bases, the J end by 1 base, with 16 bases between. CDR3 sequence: CSARLVRGSGANVLTF. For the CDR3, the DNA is TGCAGTGCCCGCCTGGTCCGAGGTTCTGGGGCCAACGTCCTGACTTTC.

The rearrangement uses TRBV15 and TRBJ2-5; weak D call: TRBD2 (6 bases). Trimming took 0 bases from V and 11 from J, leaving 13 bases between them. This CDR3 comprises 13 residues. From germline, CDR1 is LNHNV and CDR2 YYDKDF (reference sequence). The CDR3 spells CATSRDLEGEQYF. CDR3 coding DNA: TGTGCCACCAGCAGAGATCTGGAGGGTGAGCAGTACTTC.

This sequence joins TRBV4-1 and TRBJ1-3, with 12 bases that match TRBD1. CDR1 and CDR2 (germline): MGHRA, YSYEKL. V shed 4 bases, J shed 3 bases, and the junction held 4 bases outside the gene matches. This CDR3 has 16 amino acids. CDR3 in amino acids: CASSPGTGGIGNTIYF. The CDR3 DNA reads TGCGCCAGCAGCCCCGGGACAGGGGGCATTGGAAACACCATATATTTT.

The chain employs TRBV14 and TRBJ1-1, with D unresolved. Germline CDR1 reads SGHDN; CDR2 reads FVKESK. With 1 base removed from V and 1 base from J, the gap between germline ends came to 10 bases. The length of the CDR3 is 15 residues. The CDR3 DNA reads TGTGCCAGCAGCCAAGTTCAGATACGGAACACTGAAGCTTTCTTT. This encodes CASSQVQIRNTEAFF.

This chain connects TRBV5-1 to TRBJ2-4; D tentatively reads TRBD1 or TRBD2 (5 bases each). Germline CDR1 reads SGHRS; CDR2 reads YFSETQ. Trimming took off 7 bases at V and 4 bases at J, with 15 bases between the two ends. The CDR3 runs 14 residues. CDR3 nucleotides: TGCGCCAGCGGGGAAGGGGAGCTAAAAAACATTCAGTACTTC. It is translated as CASGEGELKNIQYF.

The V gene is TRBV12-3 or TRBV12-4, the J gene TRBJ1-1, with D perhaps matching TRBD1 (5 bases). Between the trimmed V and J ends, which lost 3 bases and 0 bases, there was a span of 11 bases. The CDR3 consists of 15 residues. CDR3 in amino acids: CASSLRTSLNTEAFF. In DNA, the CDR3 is TGTGCCAGCAGTTTGAGGACATCGTTGAACACTGAAGCTTTCTTT.

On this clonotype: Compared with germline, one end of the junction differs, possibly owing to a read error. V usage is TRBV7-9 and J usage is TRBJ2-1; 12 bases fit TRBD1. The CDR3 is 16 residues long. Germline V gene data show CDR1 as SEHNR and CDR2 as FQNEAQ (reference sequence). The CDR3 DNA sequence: TGTGCCAGCAGACCGACGGCCGGGACAGGGGGCAATGAGCAGTTTTTC. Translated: CASRPTAGTGGNEQFF. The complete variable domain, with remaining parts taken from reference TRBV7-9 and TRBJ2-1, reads DTGVSQNPRHKITKRGQNVTFRCDPISEHNRLYWYRQTLGQGPEFLTYFQNEAQLEKSRLLSDRFSAERPKGSFSTLEIQRTEQGDSAMYLCASRPTAGTGGNEQFFGPGTRLTVL.

The CDR3 spells CASSPGYNYGYTF. CDR3 nucleotides: TGCGCCAGCAGCCCAGGGTACAACTATGGCTACACCTTC. The chain links TRBV5-1 to TRBJ1-2, with D maybe TRBD1 (5 bases). In germline, CDR1 is SGHRS, CDR2 YFSETQ. The CDR3 length is 13 residues. Trimming removed 4 bases from V and 2 bases from J, with 9 bases in between.

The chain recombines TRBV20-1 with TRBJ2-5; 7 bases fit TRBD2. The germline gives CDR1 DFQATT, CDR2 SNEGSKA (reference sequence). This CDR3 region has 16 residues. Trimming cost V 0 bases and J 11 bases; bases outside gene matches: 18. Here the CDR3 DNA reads TGCAGTGCTAGAGATCGTGTCGGGGGGACCTACAATGAGCAGTACTTC. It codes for CSARDRVGGTYNEQYF.

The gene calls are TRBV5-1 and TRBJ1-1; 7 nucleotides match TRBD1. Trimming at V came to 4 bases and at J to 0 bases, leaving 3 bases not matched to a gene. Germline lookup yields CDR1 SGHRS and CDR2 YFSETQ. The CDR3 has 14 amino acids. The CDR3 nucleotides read TGCGCCAGCAGCCAACAGGGGCTGAACACTGAAGCTTTCTTT. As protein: CASSQQGLNTEAFF.

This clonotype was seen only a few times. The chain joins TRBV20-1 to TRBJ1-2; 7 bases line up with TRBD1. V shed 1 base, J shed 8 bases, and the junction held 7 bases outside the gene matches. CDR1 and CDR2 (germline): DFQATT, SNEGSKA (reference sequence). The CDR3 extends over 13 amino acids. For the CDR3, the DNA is TGCAGTGCTAGAGTACAGGGGTTGAACGGCTACACCTTC. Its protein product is CSARVQGLNGYTF.

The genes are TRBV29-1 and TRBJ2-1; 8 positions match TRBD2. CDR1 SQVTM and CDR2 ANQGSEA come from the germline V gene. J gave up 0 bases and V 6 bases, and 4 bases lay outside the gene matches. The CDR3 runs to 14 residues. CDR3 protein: CSVGGERSYNEQFF. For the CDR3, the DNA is TGCAGCGTCGGGGGGGAACGCTCCTACAATGAGCAGTTCTTC.

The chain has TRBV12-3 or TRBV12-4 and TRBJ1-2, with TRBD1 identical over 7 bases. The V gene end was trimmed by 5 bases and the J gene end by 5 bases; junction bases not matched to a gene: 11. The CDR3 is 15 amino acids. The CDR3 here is CASSRYRDSTYGYTF. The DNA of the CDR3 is TGTGCCAGCAGTCGCTACCGGGACAGTACTTATGGCTACACCTTC.

The CDR3 region is CSASPTSSYEQYF. The CDR3 nucleotides are TGCAGTGCTTCCCCGACCAGCTCCTACGAGCAGTACTTC. This rearrangement joins TRBV20-1 to TRBJ2-7; unclear D gene. The CDR3 is 13 residues long. V was trimmed by 5 bases and J by 0 bases, leaving 11 bases between them. The V gene's germline CDR1 is DFQATT and CDR2 SNEGSKA (reference sequence).

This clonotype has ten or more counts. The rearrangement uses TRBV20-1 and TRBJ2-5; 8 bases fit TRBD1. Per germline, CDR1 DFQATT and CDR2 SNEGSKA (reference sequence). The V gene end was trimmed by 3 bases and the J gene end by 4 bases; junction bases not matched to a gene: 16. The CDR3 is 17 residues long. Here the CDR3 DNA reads TGCAGTGCTAGCCTAGACAGGGGTTTGAGCACAGGAGAGACCCAGTACTTC. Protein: CSASLDRGLSTGETQYF.

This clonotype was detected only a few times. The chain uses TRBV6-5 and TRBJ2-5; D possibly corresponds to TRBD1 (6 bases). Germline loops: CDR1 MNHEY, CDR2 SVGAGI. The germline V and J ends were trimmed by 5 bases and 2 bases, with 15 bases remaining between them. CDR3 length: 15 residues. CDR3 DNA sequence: TGTGCCAGCAGTATCCAGGGGTTACGGCAAGAGACCCAGTACTTC. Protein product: CASSIQGLRQETQYF.

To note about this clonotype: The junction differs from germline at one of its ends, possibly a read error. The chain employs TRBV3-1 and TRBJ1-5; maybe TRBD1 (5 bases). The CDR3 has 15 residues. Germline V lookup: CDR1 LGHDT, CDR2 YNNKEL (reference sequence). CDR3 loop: CASSQDLGGNQPQHF. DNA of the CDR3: TGCGCCAGCAGCCAAGATCTTGGGGGGAACCAGCCCCAGCATTTT.

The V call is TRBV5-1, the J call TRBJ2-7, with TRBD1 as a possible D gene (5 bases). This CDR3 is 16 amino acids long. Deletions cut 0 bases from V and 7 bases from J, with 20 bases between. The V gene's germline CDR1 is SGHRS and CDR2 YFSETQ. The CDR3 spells CASSLGGRVKDNEQYF. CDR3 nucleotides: TGCGCCAGCAGCTTGGGGGGCAGGGTCAAAGACAATGAGCAGTACTTC.

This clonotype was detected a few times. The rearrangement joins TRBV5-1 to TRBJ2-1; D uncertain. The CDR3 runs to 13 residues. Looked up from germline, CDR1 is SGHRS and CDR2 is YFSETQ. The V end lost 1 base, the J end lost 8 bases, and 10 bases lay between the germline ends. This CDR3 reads CASSLPSADEQFF. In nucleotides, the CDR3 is TGCGCCAGCAGCTTGCCGAGCGCGGATGAGCAGTTCTTC. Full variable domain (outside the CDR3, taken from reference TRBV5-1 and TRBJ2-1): KAGVTQTPRYLIKTRGQQVTLSCSPISGHRSVSWYQQTPGQGLQFLFEYFSETQRNKGNFPGRFSGRQFSNSRSEMNVSTLELGDSALYLCASSLPSADEQFFGPGTRLTVL.

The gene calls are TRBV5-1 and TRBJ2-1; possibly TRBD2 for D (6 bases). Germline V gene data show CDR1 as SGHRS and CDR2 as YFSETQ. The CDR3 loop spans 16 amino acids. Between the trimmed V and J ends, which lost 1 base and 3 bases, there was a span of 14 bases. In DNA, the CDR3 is TGCGCCAGCAGCTTGCTATCTGGTAGCGGCTACAATGAGCAGTTCTTC. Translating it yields CASSLLSGSGYNEQFF.

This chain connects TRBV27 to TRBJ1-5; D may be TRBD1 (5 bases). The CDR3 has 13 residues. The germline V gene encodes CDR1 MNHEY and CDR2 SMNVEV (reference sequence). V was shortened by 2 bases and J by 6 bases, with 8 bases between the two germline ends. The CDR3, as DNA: TGTGCCAGCAGTTTAGACGGGGCTCAGCCCCAGCATTTT. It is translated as CASSLDGAQPQHF.

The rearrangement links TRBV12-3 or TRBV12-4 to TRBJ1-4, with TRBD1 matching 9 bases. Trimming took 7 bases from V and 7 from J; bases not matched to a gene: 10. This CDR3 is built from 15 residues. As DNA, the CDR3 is TGTGCCAGCACCTACACGGGACAGGGAGGTGAAAAACTGTTTTTT. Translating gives CASTYTGQGGEKLFF.

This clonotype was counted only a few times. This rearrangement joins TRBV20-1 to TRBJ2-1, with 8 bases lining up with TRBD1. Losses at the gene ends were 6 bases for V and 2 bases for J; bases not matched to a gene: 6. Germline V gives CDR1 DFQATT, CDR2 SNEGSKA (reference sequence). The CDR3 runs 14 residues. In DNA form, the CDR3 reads TGCAGTGCCACCCGACAGGGGCCCTACAATGAGCAGTTCTTC. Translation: CSATRQGPYNEQFF.

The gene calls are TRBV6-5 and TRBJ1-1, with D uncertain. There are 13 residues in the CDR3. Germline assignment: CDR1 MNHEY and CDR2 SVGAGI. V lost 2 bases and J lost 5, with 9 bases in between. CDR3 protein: CASSYAVGTEAFF. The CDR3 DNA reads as TGTGCCAGCAGTTACGCAGTGGGGACTGAAGCTTTCTTT.

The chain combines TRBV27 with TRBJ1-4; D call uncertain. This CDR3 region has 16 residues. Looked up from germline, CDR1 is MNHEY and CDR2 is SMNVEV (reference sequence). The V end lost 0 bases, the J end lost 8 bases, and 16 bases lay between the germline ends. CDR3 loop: CASSLSVGPPEEKLFF. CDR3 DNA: TGTGCCAGCAGTTTATCCGTGGGCCCCCCGGAAGAAAAACTGTTTTTT.

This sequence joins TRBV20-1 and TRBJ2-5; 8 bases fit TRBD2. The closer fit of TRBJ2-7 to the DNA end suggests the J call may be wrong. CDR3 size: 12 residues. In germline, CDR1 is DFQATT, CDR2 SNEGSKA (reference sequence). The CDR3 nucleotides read TGCAGTGCTCTTAGCGGGGTGGACGAGCAGTACTTC. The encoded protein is CSALSGVDEQYF.

CDR3 coding DNA: TGCGCCAGCAGCCAGCCAGAACGACTAGCGCAGAGAGATACGCAGTATTTT. Translation: CASSQPERLAQRDTQYF. The chain combines TRBV4-1 with TRBJ2-3; 8 nucleotides line up with TRBD2. V lost 3 bases and J lost 5; bases outside the gene matches: 13. This CDR3 is 17 amino acids long. The V gene's germline CDR1 is MGHRA and CDR2 YSYEKL.

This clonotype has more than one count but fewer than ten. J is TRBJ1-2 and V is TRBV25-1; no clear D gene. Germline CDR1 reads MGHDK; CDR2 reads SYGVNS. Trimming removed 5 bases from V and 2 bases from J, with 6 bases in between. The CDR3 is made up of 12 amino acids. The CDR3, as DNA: TGTGCCAGCAGTAAAGTCAACTATGGCTACACCTTC. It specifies CASSKVNYGYTF.

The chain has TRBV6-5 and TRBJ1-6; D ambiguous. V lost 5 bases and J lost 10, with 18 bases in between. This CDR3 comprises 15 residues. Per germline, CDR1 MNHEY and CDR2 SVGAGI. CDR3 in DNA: TGTGCCAGCAGTGACGGACGGGGAATTTGGTCACCCCTCCACTTT. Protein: CASSDGRGIWSPLHF.